This T cell receptor (beta chain) was identified during a study of shared clonotypes between healthy human individuals. The study's findings and limits: Clonotypes that were shared across a few donors made up approximately 5% of naive CD4 clonotypes. Rarefaction indicated that sorted-subset sequencing remained incomplete although depth was large. Estimated richness was generally greater in naive than memory subsets.

Original processing notes: From ImmunoSEQ came sequences covering only the junction and carrying no quality scores, so filtering differed. Assay used: immunoSEQ multiplex PCR; TCRdb lists only in-frame clones, some missing. The V and J calls and clone size are taken from that table; D and trimming were inferred from the DNA. The sample consists of about 980,000 clones, more than 75% of them appearing once. Germline V gives CDR1 LNHDA, CDR2 SQIVND (reference sequence). The germline V and J ends were trimmed by 4 bases and 0 bases, with 12 bases remaining between them. The CDR3 has 15 residues. Of note for this clone: What it binds is not known.

The TCR originated in a man younger than 35 in good health. Sequencing input: memory CD4+ T cells sorted from blood. The sample's subset: CD45RA-negative fraction. The rearrangement links TRBV19 to TRBJ1-2; D ambiguous. Written as DNA, the CDR3 is TGTGCCAGTAGTACCGTGGGATCCTCTAACTATGGCTACACCTTC. Amino acid sequence: CASSTVGSSNYGYTF.